Reported below is one T cell receptor beta chain. Antigen specificity is unknown. TCRdb processed the RACE reads anew with MiXCR; each CDR3 protein has one entry. The sample holds around 380,000 distinct CDR3 sequences, 4.8% seen once. The sample belongs to a study of human T cells and chemical hapten exposure. General study findings and limits: Donors were affected by alopecia, so their immune reaction might vary from that of healthy individuals.

The time point is: patch test 1, 2 weeks after DPC sensitization. The treatment was: therapeutic diphenylcyclopropenone sensitization with weekly scalp DPC. The CDR3 is 14 amino acids. V dropped 0 bases and J dropped 1 base, with 5 bases sitting between them. Germline CDR1 is KGHSH and CDR2 is LQKENI. The chain links TRBV18 to TRBJ2-3; D remains unclear. This receptor was obtained from a woman aged 45-59 years with alopecia areata. Some clones in this sample may be carry-over from other donors' samples. The sequences come from whole blood, collected in connection with sensitization to the hapten diphenylcyclopropenone (DPC). As DNA, the CDR3 is TGTGCCAGCTCACCACCGGCGCGCACAGATACGCAGTATTTT. It specifies CASSPPARTDTQYF.